A single sample gave rise to the 8 T cell receptor beta chains below, sequenced in a study of T cells in Graves' hyperthyroidism and ophthalmopathy. Authors of the study amplified TCR beta CDR3 regions from RNA transcripts. An initial round of RT-PCR targeting the TCR CDR3 relied on the HTBI primer set. TCRdb re-derived calls from the multiplex PCR reads in MiXCR, one entry per CDR3 protein. The sample shows around 690,000 distinct CDR3 sequences, 17% of them seen only once. Sequencing was done on a sample of blood. These receptors were taken from a man over 45 with Graves' hyperthyroidism.

This clonotype was detected a few times. V and J are TRBV15 and TRBJ2-5; 8 bases align to TRBD1. This CDR3 comprises 15 residues. CDR1 and CDR2 (germline): LNHNV, YYDKDF (reference sequence). V dropped 0 bases and J dropped 4; count of bases not matched to a gene: 4. The CDR3 loop is CATSREDREGETQYF. CDR3 nucleotides: TGTGCCACCAGCAGAGAGGACAGGGAAGGAGAGACCCAGTACTTC.

The chain employs TRBV6-1 and TRBJ2-7; TRBD1 or TRBD2 may be the D gene (5 bases each). V was cut by 6 bases and J by 7 bases, with 25 bases left in between. Germline lookup yields CDR1 MNHNS and CDR2 SASEGT. The CDR3 covers 16 residues. CDR3 protein: CASRPRQSQSWREQYF. CDR3 DNA: TGTGCCAGCAGACCGAGACAGAGCCAGAGCTGGAGGGAGCAGTACTTC.

The sample holds a few counts of this clonotype. V and J are TRBV6-2 or TRBV6-3 and TRBJ2-7; the match to TRBD2 covers 8 bases. Trimming cost V 10 bases and J 2 bases; bases outside gene matches: 7. Germline lookup yields CDR1 MNHEY and CDR2 SVGEGT. The CDR3 sequence is 13 residues long. CDR3 in amino acids: CATGGSGTYEQYF. Here the CDR3 DNA reads TGTGCCACCGGGGGTAGCGGGACCTACGAGCAGTACTTC.

The CDR3 region has the DNA TGTGCCATCAGTGACCCTAGCCATTTATCAGATACGCAGTATTTT. Encoded protein: CAISDPSHLSDTQYF. The chain has TRBV10-3 and TRBJ2-3; perhaps TRBD2 as D (5 bases). V was pared by 3 bases and J by 4 bases, with 14 bases between. CDR3 size: 15 residues. Germline CDR1 reads ENHRY; CDR2 reads SYGVKD.

This clonotype came up a few times. The chain links TRBV5-1 to TRBJ1-6; TRBD1 is a possible D gene (6 bases). CDR3 size: 16 residues. The V gene's germline CDR1 is SGHRS and CDR2 YFSETQ. V was clipped by 0 bases and J by 6 bases, with 13 bases between them. DNA for the CDR3: TGCGCCAGCAGCTTGGAGGGGGAACCGGGTAATTCACCCCTCCACTTT. Translating it yields CASSLEGEPGNSPLHF. Full variable domain (outside the CDR3, taken from reference TRBV5-1 and TRBJ1-6): KAGVTQTPRYLIKTRGQQVTLSCSPISGHRSVSWYQQTPGQGLQFLFEYFSETQRNKGNFPGRFSGRQFSNSRSEMNVSTLELGDSALYLCASSLEGEPGNSPLHFGNGTRLTVT.

This rearrangement joins TRBV29-1 to TRBJ1-2; 10 bases map to TRBD1. V lost 5 bases, J lost 7 bases, and 4 bases stayed unmatched. The germline V gene has CDR1 SQVTM and CDR2 ANQGSEA. The CDR3 sequence is 12 residues long. The chain's CDR3 is CSVTGTGAGYTF. Written as DNA, the CDR3 is TGCAGCGTTACCGGGACAGGGGCTGGCTACACCTTC.

This clonotype was seen only a few times. The chain joins TRBV5-1 to TRBJ1-5; tentative D call: TRBD1 (5 bases). The germline V gene encodes CDR1 SGHRS and CDR2 YFSETQ. CDR3 length equals 14 residues. Deletions cut 0 bases from V and 8 bases from J, with 12 bases between. CDR3 DNA sequence: TGCGCCAGCAGCTTGGGGACCGTCAGGGAGCCCCAGCATTTT. Amino acid sequence: CASSLGTVREPQHF.

This sequence joins TRBV9 and TRBJ2-5; 9 bases match TRBD2. This CDR3 has 16 residues. With 4 bases clipped from V and 2 bases from J, the junction kept 9 bases outside the gene matches. From germline, CDR1 is SGDLS and CDR2 YYNGEE. The CDR3 DNA reads as TGTGCCAGCAGCCCCCGACAGGGACTAGCTCAAGAGACCCAGTACTTC. Its translation: CASSPRQGLAQETQYF.